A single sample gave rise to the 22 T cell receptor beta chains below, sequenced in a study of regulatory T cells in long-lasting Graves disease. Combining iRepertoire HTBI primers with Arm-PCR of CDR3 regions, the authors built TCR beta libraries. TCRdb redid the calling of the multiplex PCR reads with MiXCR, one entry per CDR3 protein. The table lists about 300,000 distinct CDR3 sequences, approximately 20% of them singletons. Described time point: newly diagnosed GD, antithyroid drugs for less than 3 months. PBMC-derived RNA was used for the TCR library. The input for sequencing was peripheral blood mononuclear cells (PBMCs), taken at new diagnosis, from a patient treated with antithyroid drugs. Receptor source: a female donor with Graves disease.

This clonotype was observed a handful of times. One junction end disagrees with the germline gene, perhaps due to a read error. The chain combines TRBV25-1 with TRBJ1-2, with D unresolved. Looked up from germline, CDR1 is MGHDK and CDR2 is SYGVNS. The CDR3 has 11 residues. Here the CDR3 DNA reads TGTGCCACGGGGAAGGACCTCGCAATTTTCTTC. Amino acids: CATGKDLAIFF.

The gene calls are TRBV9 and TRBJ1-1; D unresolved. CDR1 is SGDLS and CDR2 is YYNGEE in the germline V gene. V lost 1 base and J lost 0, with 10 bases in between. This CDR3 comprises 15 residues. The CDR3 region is CASSVLGLMNTEAFF. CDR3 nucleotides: TGTGCCAGCAGCGTATTGGGGTTAATGAACACTGAAGCTTTCTTT.

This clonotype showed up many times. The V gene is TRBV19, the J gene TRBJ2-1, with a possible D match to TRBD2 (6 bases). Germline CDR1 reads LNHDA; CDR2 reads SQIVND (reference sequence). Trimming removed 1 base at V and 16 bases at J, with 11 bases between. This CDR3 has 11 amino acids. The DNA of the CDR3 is TGTGCCAGTAGTATAGGGGAGGTCTCCTTCTTC. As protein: CASSIGEVSFF.

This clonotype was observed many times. The CDR3 loop reads CASSLKGQLQETQYF. The DNA for the CDR3 is TGTGCCAGCAGCTTGAAGGGACAGTTACAAGAGACCCAGTACTTC. V gene TRBV5-6 combines with J gene TRBJ2-5; 7 bases align to TRBD1. V was pared by 1 base and J by 2 bases, with 5 bases of the junction left unmatched. The germline CDR1 and CDR2 sequences are SGHDT and YYEEEE. This CDR3 is built from 15 residues.

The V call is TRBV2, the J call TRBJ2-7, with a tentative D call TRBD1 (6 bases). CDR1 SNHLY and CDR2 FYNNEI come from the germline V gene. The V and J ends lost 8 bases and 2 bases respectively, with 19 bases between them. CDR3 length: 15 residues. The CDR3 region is CASLRTAPTTYEQYF. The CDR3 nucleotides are TGTGCCAGCTTACGGACAGCTCCTACTACCTACGAGCAGTACTTC.

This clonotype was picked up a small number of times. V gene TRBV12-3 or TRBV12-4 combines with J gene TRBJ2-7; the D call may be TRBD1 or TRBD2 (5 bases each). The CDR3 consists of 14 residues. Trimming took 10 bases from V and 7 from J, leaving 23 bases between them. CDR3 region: CATTSRDPPFEQYF. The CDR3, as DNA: TGTGCCACCACCAGTCGGGACCCCCCCTTTGAGCAGTACTTC.

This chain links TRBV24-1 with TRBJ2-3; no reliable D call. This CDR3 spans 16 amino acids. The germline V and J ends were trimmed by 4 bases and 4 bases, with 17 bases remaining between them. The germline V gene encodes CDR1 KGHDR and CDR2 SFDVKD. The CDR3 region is CATSDRKLGVPDTQYF. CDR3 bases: TGTGCCACCAGTGACCGGAAGTTAGGAGTCCCAGATACGCAGTATTTT.

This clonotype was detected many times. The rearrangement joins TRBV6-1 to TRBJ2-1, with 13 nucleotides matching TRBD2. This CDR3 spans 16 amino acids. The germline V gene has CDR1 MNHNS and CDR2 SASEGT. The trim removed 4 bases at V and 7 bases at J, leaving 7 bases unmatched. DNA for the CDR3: TGTGCCAGCAGTGTAAGGACTAGCGGGAGCTCAAATGAGCAGTTCTTC. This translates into CASSVRTSGSSNEQFF.

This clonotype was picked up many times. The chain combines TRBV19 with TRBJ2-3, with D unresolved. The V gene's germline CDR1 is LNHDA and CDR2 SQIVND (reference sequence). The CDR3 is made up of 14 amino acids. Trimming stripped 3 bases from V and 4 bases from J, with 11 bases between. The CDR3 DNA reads TGTGCCAGTAGTATGGTGGCGTGGGCAGATACGCAGTATTTT. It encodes CASSMVAWADTQYF. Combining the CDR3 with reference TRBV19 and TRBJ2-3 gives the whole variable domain DGGITQSPKYLFRKEGQNVTLSCEQNLNHDAMYWYRQDPGQGLRLIYYSQIVNDFQKGDIAEGYSVSREKKESFPLTVTSAQKNPTAFYLCASSMVAWADTQYFGPGTRLTVL.

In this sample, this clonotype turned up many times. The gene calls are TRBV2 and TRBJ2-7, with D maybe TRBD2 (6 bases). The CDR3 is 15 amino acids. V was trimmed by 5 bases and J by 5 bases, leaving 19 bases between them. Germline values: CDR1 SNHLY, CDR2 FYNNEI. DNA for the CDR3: TGTGCCAGCAGTCGGGGGACTGCTCTCGTCCACGAGCAGTACTTC. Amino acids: CASSRGTALVHEQYF.

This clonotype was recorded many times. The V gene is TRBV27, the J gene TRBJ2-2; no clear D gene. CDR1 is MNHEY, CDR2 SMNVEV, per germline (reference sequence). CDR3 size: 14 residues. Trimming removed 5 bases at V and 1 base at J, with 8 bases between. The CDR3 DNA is TGTGCCAGCAGTGGGCATGGGAACACCGGGGAGCTGTTTTTT. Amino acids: CASSGHGNTGELFF.

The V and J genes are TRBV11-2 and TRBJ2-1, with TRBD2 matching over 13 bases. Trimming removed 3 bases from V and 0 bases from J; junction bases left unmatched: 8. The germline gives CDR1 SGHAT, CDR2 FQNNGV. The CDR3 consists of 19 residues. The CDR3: CASSFLTSGRVLSYNEQFF. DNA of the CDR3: TGTGCCAGCAGCTTCCTCACTAGCGGGAGGGTCCTCTCCTACAATGAGCAGTTCTTC.

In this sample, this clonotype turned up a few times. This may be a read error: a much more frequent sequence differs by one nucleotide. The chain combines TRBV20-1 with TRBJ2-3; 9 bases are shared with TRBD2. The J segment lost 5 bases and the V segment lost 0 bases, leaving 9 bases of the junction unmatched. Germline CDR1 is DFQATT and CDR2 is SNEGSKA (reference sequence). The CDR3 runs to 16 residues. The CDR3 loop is CSARDPSGKGIDTQYF. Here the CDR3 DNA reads TGCAGTGCTAGAGACCCTAGCGGGAAGGGAATAGATACGCAGTATTTT.

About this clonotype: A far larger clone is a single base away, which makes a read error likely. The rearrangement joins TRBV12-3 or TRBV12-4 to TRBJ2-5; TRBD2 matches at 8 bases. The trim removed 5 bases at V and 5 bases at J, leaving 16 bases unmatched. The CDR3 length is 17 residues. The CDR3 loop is CASSEAGEFHRRETQYF. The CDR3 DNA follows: TGTGCCAGCAGTGAAGCGGGAGAGTTCCACCGGAGGGAGACCCAGTACTTC.

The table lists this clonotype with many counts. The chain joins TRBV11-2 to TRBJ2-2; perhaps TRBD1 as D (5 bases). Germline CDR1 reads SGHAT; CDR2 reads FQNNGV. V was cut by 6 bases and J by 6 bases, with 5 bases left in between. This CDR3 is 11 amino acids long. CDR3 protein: CASRGPGELFF. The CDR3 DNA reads TGTGCCAGCAGGGGGCCCGGGGAGCTGTTTTTT.

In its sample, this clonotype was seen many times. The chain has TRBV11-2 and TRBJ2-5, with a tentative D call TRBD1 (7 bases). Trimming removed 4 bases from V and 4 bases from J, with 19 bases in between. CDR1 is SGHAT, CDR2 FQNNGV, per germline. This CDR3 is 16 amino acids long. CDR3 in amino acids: CASSSKDREVGETQYF. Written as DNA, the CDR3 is TGTGCCAGCAGCTCGAAAGACAGGGAGGTGGGAGAGACCCAGTACTTC.

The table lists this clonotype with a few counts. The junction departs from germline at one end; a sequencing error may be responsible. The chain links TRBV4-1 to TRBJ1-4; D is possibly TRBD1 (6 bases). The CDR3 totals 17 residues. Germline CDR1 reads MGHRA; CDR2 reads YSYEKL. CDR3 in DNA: TGCGCCAACAGCCAAGAGAAAATGGGGGGCATGGTTGAAAAACTGTTTTTT. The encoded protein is CANSQEKMGGMVEKLFF.

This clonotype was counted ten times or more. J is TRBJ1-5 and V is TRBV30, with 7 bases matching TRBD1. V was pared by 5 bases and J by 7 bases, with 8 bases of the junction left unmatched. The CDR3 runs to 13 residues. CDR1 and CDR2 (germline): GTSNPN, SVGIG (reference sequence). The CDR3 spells CAWGDSGGQPQHF. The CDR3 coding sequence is TGTGCCTGGGGGGACAGTGGCGGACAGCCCCAGCATTTT.

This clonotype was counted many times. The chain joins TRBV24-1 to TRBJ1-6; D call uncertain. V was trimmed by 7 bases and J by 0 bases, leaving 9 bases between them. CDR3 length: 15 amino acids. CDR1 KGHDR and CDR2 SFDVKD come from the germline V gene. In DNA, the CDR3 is TGTGCCACCAGCGCGGGGAGCTCCTATAATTCACCCCTCCACTTT. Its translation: CATSAGSSYNSPLHF.

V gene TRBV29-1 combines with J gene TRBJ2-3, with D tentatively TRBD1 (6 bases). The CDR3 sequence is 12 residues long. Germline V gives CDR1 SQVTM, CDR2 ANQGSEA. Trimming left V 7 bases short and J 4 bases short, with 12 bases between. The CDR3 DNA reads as TGCAGCGCGAGCAACAGGGCAGATACGCAGTATTTT. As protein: CSASNRADTQYF.

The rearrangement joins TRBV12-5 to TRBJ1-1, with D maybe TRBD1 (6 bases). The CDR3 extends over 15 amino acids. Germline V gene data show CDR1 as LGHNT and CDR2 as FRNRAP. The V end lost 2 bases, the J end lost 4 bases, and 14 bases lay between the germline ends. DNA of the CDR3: TGTGCTAGTGGTTTGCCGACAGGCGGAGGCACTGAAGCTTTCTTT. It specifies CASGLPTGGGTEAFF.

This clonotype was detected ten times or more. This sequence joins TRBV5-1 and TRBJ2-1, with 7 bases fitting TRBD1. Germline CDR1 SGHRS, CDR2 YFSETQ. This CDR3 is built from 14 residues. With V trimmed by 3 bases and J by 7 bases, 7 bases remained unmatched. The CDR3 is CASSYGTEINEQFF. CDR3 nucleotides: TGCGCCAGCAGCTACGGGACAGAAATTAATGAGCAGTTCTTC.